This T cell receptor beta chain was identified in a study of blood T cell repertoires in COVID-19 (dated by TCRdb to the early 2020s). Concerning the study at large: The collaborator samples originated in the United States, Italy and Spain and spanned the acute and convalescent phases of COVID-19. The prospective study material was composed of cDNA or gDNA derived from T cells, B-cell-depleted T cells, or PBMCs. Deeply sampled blood TCRbeta repertoires from subjects exposed to, actively infected with, or recovered from COVID-19 were included in the dataset. The repertoires were released in a freely available public database meant as a resource for research on the immune response to SARS-CoV-2. The samples were drawn from the first 160 participants of the ongoing ImmuneRACE study and from 1,254 subjects provided by 6 global collaborators. The sample metadata nearly always contained a de-identified subject ID, COVID-19 status, age in years and sex. Where available, HLA class I and class II types were obtained from metadata supplied by the sample provider rather than from assay-based typing. Overall results and qualifications from the work: Clinical and demographic metadata were provided uncurated, with the amount varying by source and participant.

The CDR3 spans 14 residues, from the cysteine through the phenylalanine. The retained sequence is limited to the CDR3, 42 bases, with the frame set at the first base. Looking up the germline V gene yields CDR1 MNHEY and CDR2 SVGAGI. V and J are trimmed by 6 bases and 2 bases, and the gene matches miss 0 bases of the junction. The immunoSEQ Assay, a bias-controlled multiplex PCR, was used to amplify TCRbeta CDR3 regions from genomic DNA. The authors' analysis ran thus. The number of nucleated cells in each sample was estimated from the amplification of reference gene primers within the assay. To quantify the absolute abundance of each unique TCRbeta CDR3 rearrangement, sequence reads were collapsed and filtered. For each sample, productive Simpson clonality was calculated by taking the square root of Simpson's diversity index across productive rearrangements. Drawn from immuneACCESS, this table holds only the in-frame rearrangements with V and J called that TCRdb kept. Clones are partly lost; checked studies trace under half to an unresolved V gene and leave the rest unexplained. D and trimming were read from the DNA, whereas the V and J calls and clone size are those reported in that table. This sample has hundreds of thousands of clones in its table, and about 88% of those were observed once. Clones ranked in the top ten supply 2.6% of the sample.

Enrolling through a virtual design, the prospective study's participants ranged in age from about 18 to 100 years and lived across 24 United States geographic areas. To assign participants to cohorts, the prospective study relied on clinical history that participants themselves reported in a screening survey and a study questionnaire. Recovered participants in ImmuneRACE Cohort 3 were defined as having two consecutive negative NP/OP PCR tests, clearance from a healthcare professional, or resolution of symptoms. Each participant in the prospective study had whole blood, serum and a nasopharyngeal or oropharyngeal swab collected by mobile phlebotomists. Prospective study participants could optionally give additional blood draws and questionnaires over an approximately 2-month period. Prospective study blood samples were shipped either frozen or at room temperature before DNA extraction. Points on this clone: It lacks a known antigen. No per-base quality is available; no much larger clone lies one base away.

The sequence derives from a man aged 55 to 70 who had recovered from COVID-19. This chain joins TRBV6-5 to TRBJ2-1, with TRBD1 matching 11 junction bases. Material: PBMCs or T cells enriched from blood (not recorded which). Here is the DNA: TGTGCCAGCAGGGACAGGGGGCCCTACAATGAGCAGTTCTTC. Translated, this gives CASRDRGPYNEQFF.